The clone carrying this TCR beta chain was observed a single time. As handled by the study authors: Estimation of nucleated cell counts relied on the amplification of reference gene primers. Data came from immunoSEQ multiplex PCR; TCRdb stores just in-frame clones and leaves some out. V and J calls plus clone size are reproduced from that table; the DNA served to infer D and trimming. The sample consists of some 180,000 clones, 65% to 80% of them appearing once. This CDR3 contains 17 residues. Germline CDR1 reads SGDLS; CDR2 reads YYNGEE. The J segment lost 2 bases and the V segment lost 4 bases, leaving 2 bases of the junction unmatched. This sample is drawn from a study of blood T cell repertoires in COVID-19. Study-wide background: Acute-phase and convalescent COVID-19 samples originated in the United States, Italy and Spain.

Sequenced sample: peripheral blood. This chain links TRBV9 with TRBJ2-6; TRBD2 matches at 14 bases. The origin of this receptor is a man over 45 who had recovered from COVID-19. The CDR3 region has the DNA TGTGCCAGCAGCTCGGGACTAGCGGGAGCTGGGGCCAACGTCCTGACTTTC. Encoded protein: CASSSGLAGAGANVLTF.